This is a list of T cell receptor beta chains from one sample in a study of blood T cells in healthy people across ages. In TCRdb, the 5' RACE reads were re-called with MiXCR into one record per CDR3 protein. The repertoire holds under 2,000,000 distinct CDR3 sequences, about 50% seen once, with roughly 2% in the top ten. Sample: blood. Every receptor here comes from a woman in her thirties or forties in good health. Both conserved end residues are part of each CDR3. Each record gives: CDR3 DNA, CDR3 protein, V gene, J gene, clone size, D gene. D genes are given only for firm matches. Rows may omit the clone size; those that give it use once, few, many or a size class.

cdr3_nt: TGTGCCAGCAGTCCAGTGCTGGGGTGGGACGAGCAGTACTTC
cdr3_aa: CASSPVLGWDEQYF
v_call: TRBV28
j_call: TRBJ2-7
clone_size: NA
d_call: NA

cdr3_nt: TGTGCCAGCAGTGAATTAGGGGCGGCGAACTATGGCTACACCTTC
cdr3_aa: CASSELGAANYGYTF
v_call: TRBV25-1
j_call: TRBJ1-2
clone_size: NA
d_call: NA

cdr3_nt: TGTGCCAGCAGTAGGGGGCAAGAGACCCAGTTCTTC
cdr3_aa: CASSRGQETQFF
v_call: TRBV4-2
j_call: TRBJ2-1
clone_size: NA
d_call: TRBD1

cdr3_nt: TGCAGCGCTAGGGGAAGGTCCTACGAGCAGTACTTC
cdr3_aa: CSARGRSYEQYF
v_call: TRBV29-1
j_call: TRBJ2-7
clone_size: NA
d_call: NA

cdr3_nt: TGCAGTGCTAGGGCCGGGGCCTCTGAAAAACTGTTTTTT
cdr3_aa: CSARAGASEKLFF
v_call: TRBV20-1
j_call: TRBJ1-4
clone_size: NA
d_call: NA

cdr3_nt: TGCGCCACCAAAGGGGGCCCTAGCACAGATACGCAGTATTTT
cdr3_aa: CATKGGPSTDTQYF
v_call: TRBV5-1
j_call: TRBJ2-3
clone_size: NA
d_call: TRBD1

cdr3_nt: TGTGCCAGTAGGCGGGGGTCAAGCCCCGATACGCAGTATTTT
cdr3_aa: CASRRGSSPDTQYF
v_call: TRBV19
j_call: TRBJ2-3
clone_size: NA
d_call: TRBD2

cdr3_nt: TGCGCCAGCAGCGTGTACTCCGGGACAGGGGATTCACCCCTCCACTTT
cdr3_aa: CASSVYSGTGDSPLHF
v_call: TRBV5-1
j_call: TRBJ1-6
clone_size: NA
d_call: TRBD1

cdr3_nt: TGTGCCGGCAGTATGTACAGGGGTAGCTCCTACGAGCAGTACTTC
cdr3_aa: CAGSMYRGSSYEQYF
v_call: TRBV12-3/TRBV12-4
j_call: TRBJ2-7
clone_size: NA
d_call: TRBD1

cdr3_nt: TGTGCCAGCAGTGAGCTATTCAATACTGAAGCTTTCTTT
cdr3_aa: CASSELFNTEAFF
v_call: TRBV25-1
j_call: TRBJ1-1
clone_size: NA
d_call: NA

cdr3_nt: TGCGCCAGCAGCTTTTCGGGACAGACTAACTACGAGCAGTACTTC
cdr3_aa: CASSFSGQTNYEQYF
v_call: TRBV5-1
j_call: TRBJ2-7
clone_size: few
d_call: TRBD1